The rows below give T cell receptor beta chains drawn from one sample of a study of T cell responses to AZD1222 COVID-19 vaccine. Only in-frame clones appear in the TCRdb table, and some are missing; sequencing was by immunoSEQ multiplex PCR. The sample holds more than 85,000 clones, approximately 90% seen once. The source material was peripheral blood, sampled on day 0 of AZD1222 vaccination. The receptors derive from an adult in good health. CDR3s include the opening cysteine and the closing phenylalanine or tryptophan. A D gene is named only where the DNA matches it firmly. The size of a clone is reported for some rows only, either as once, few or many, or as a class for expanded clones.

TRBV30	TRBJ1-2	TRBD1	.	CAWSGGTGDYGYTF	TGTGCCTGGAGTGGAGGGACAGGGGATTATGGCTACACCTTC
TRBV4-1	TRBJ1-5	.	.	CASSHAGGGGGQPQHF	TGCGCCAGCAGCCACGCAGGTGGGGGGGGTGGGCAGCCCCAGCATTTT
TRBV11-2	TRBJ2-1	.	.	CASSLTGYNEQFF	TGTGCCAGCAGCCTTACTGGGTACAATGAGCAGTTCTTC
TRBV7-2	TRBJ2-1	TRBD2	.	CASSLGLAGRNEQFF	TGTGCCAGCAGCCTCGGACTAGCGGGGAGGAATGAGCAGTTCTTC
TRBV27	TRBJ2-1	TRBD2	.	CASSFKGTSDYNEQFF	TGTGCCAGCAGTTTTAAGGGAACTAGCGACTACAATGAGCAGTTCTTC
TRBV2	TRBJ2-6	TRBD1	.	CASSSDRDSGANVLTF	TGTGCCAGCAGCTCCGACAGGGACTCTGGGGCCAACGTCCTGACTTTC
TRBV7-9	TRBJ2-2	.	.	CASSLFLHGSAGELFF	TGTGCCAGCAGCTTATTCCTTCATGGGTCTGCCGGGGAGCTGTTTTTT
TRBV5-1	TRBJ2-7	TRBD2	.	CASSLAGAGDSYEQYF	TGCGCCAGCAGCTTGGCCGGGGCGGGAGATTCCTACGAGCAGTACTTC
TRBV19	TRBJ2-7	TRBD1	.	CASSVAGTGGGEQYF	TGTGCCAGTAGTGTCGCCGGGACAGGGGGCGGCGAGCAGTACTTC
TRBV4-2	TRBJ1-6	.	.	CASSQAGERSYNSPLHF	TGTGCCAGCAGCCAAGCCGGAGAACGCTCCTATAATTCACCCCTCCACTTT
TRBV27	TRBJ1-2	TRBD1	.	CASSATGGSYGYTF	TGTGCCAGCAGTGCAACAGGGGGTTCCTATGGCTACACCTTC
TRBV7-3	TRBJ2-2	.	once	CASSPPRSGELFF	TGTGCCAGCAGCCCCCCCCGGAGCGGGGAGCTGTTTTTT
TRBV5-6	TRBJ1-5	.	.	CASTQGGGQPQHF	TGTGCCAGCACACAGGGAGGTGGGCAGCCCCAGCATTTT
TRBV6-5	TRBJ2-7	TRBD1	.	CASRRQGMQEQYF	TGTGCCAGCAGGAGACAGGGGATGCAGGAGCAGTACTTC
TRBV7-8	TRBJ1-5	.	.	CASSLLYSNQPQHF	TGTGCCAGCAGCTTATTATATAGCAATCAGCCCCAGCATTTT